A single sample is the source of the 21 T cell receptor beta chains below, sequenced in a study of blood T cell repertoires in COVID-19. The table came from immunoSEQ multiplex PCR; TCRdb's copy has only in-frame clones and leaves some out. This table has about 140,000 clones, 88% appearing once. The sample was peripheral blood. The receptor source for this set is a man aged 45-60 years with active or convalescent COVID-19.

The chain employs TRBV5-1 and TRBJ2-1; a weak D match, TRBD2 (5 bases). Germline CDR1 SGHRS, CDR2 YFSETQ. The V end lost 4 bases, the J end lost 15 bases, and 14 bases lay between the germline ends. The length of the CDR3 is 11 residues. DNA for the CDR3: TGCGCCAGCAGCCTGGAGCGTGAGGGGTTCTTC. This translates into CASSLEREGFF.

This clone was counted a single time. CDR3 in amino acids: CASRSGGDEQFF. The CDR3 DNA sequence: TGCGCCAGCAGGTCAGGGGGCGATGAGCAGTTCTTC. The V gene is TRBV5-1, the J gene TRBJ2-1; 8 nucleotides align to TRBD1. V lost 5 bases, J lost 8 bases, and 3 bases stayed unmatched. Germline V gene lookup returns CDR1 SGHRS and CDR2 YFSETQ. This CDR3 region has 12 residues.

The chain recombines TRBV6-5 with TRBJ1-3, with no clear D. The CDR3 is made up of 13 amino acids. Trimming pared 5 bases from V and 9 bases from J, leaving 14 bases between. Germline assignment: CDR1 MNHEY and CDR2 SVGAGI. CDR3 coding DNA: TGTGCCAGCAGTCCTCCGACGAAGCGCACCATATATTTT. As protein: CASSPPTKRTIYF.

The gene calls are TRBV3-1 (or the pseudogene TRBV3-2) and TRBJ1-5; D is unresolved. CDR1 and CDR2 from the germline V gene are LGHDT and YNNKEL (reference sequence). CDR3 size: 15 residues. With 1 base removed from V and 0 bases from J, the gap between germline ends came to 7 bases. The chain's CDR3 is CASSQGAYSNQPQHF. The CDR3 nucleotides read TGTGCCAGCAGCCAAGGAGCTTATAGCAATCAGCCCCAGCATTTT.

The CDR3 reads CAWSVGTGGEKLFF. As DNA, the CDR3 is TGTGCCTGGAGTGTAGGGACAGGCGGTGAAAAACTGTTTTTT. The V gene is TRBV30, the J gene TRBJ1-4; 8 bases fit TRBD1. The CDR3 is made up of 14 amino acids. The ends lost 0 bases at V and 7 bases at J; junction bases unmatched: 4. CDR1 and CDR2 (germline): GTSNPN, SVGIG (reference sequence).

The chain has TRBV11-3 and TRBJ2-7, with D possibly being TRBD1 (5 bases). The CDR3 is made up of 13 amino acids. Looked up from germline, CDR1 is SGHNT and CDR2 is YENEEA. The germline V and J ends were trimmed by 4 bases and 7 bases, with 14 bases remaining between them. The CDR3 loop is CASSSQGVREQYF. In nucleotides, the CDR3 is TGTGCCAGCAGCTCCCAAGGGGTTCGGGAGCAGTACTTC.

This clone was observed a few times. The CDR3 DNA reads TGTGCCAGCAGCTTGCTACTAGCGGGCCAGAATGAGCAGTTCTTC. Encoded protein: CASSLLLAGQNEQFF. The chain joins TRBV7-2 to TRBJ2-1; 9 bases are a match to TRBD2. Germline trimming cut 3 bases from V and 7 bases from J; bases unmatched to any gene: 7. Germline V gene lookup returns CDR1 SGHTA and CDR2 FQGNSA. This CDR3 region has 15 residues. The full variable domain, rest sourced from reference TRBV7-2 and TRBJ2-1, is GAGVSQSPSNKVTEKGKDVELRCDPISGHTALYWYRQSLGQGLEFLIYFQGNSAPDKSGLPSDRFSAERTGGSVSTLTIQRTQQEDSAVYLCASSLLLAGQNEQFFGPGTRLTVL.

The chain couples TRBV14 to TRBJ2-7, with 8 bases lining up with TRBD2. The CDR3 is 17 amino acids. Germline loops: CDR1 SGHDN, CDR2 FVKESK. J was trimmed by 3 bases and V by 0 bases; bases with no gene match: 10. For the CDR3, the DNA is TGTGCCAGCAGCCAAGATCGGGGGGGACATACGTTCTACGAGCAGTACTTC. It codes for CASSQDRGGHTFYEQYF.

The chain recombines TRBV7-6 with TRBJ1-4, with TRBD1 matching over 10 bases. This CDR3 comprises 15 residues. From germline, CDR1 is SGHVS and CDR2 FNYEAQ. J was trimmed by 5 bases and V by 0 bases; bases with no gene match: 0. For the CDR3, the DNA is TGTGCCAGCAGCTTAGCGACAGGGGGCAATGAAAAACTGTTTTTT. This translates into CASSLATGGNEKLFF.

V gene TRBV4-2 combines with J gene TRBJ2-2; weak D call: TRBD2 (5 bases). The ends were cut back, 2 bases at V and 2 bases at J, with 9 bases in the middle. This CDR3 contains 15 residues. Germline V lookup: CDR1 LGHNA, CDR2 YNFKEQ. In nucleotides, the CDR3 is TGTGCCAGCAGCCAACTAGCAGATAACACCGGGGAGCTGTTTTTT. Its translation is CASSQLADNTGELFF.

The genes are TRBV19 and TRBJ2-2; TRBD1 might be the D (5 bases). The V and J ends lost 0 bases and 2 bases respectively, with 10 bases between them. This CDR3 spans 16 amino acids. Per germline, CDR1 LNHDA and CDR2 SQIVND (reference sequence). CDR3 region: CASSIDQGLNTGELFF. In DNA, the CDR3 is TGTGCCAGTAGTATAGATCAGGGTCTAAACACCGGGGAGCTGTTTTTT.

This clone came up once. The rearrangement uses TRBV2 and TRBJ2-5, with D perhaps matching TRBD1 (6 bases). CDR3 length: 13 residues. V shed 6 bases and J shed 5 bases, with 13 bases lying between them. Germline CDR1 SNHLY, CDR2 FYNNEI. CDR3 sequence reads: CASSPGAGETQYF. The CDR3 bases are TGTGCCAGCAGCCCAGGGGCTGGGGAGACCCAGTACTTC. The full variable domain, completed using reference TRBV2 and TRBJ2-5, is EPEVTQTPSHQVTQMGQEVILRCVPISNHLYFYWYRQILGQKVEFLVSFYNNEISEKSEIFDDQFSVERPDGSNFTLKIRSTKLEDSAMYFCASSPGAGETQYFGPGTRLLVL.

This chain joins TRBV4-2 and TRBJ2-5; tentative D call: TRBD1 (6 bases). In germline, CDR1 is LGHNA, CDR2 YNFKEQ. The CDR3 extends over 17 amino acids. The V end lost 1 base, the J end lost 2 bases, and 17 bases lay between the germline ends. The CDR3 region is CASSQGAPVGQQETQYF. The CDR3 DNA reads TGTGCCAGCAGCCAAGGCGCTCCTGTTGGACAGCAAGAGACCCAGTACTTC.

This chain connects TRBV9 to TRBJ1-3; D gene ambiguous. The CDR3 is 15 residues long. The germline V and J ends were trimmed by 4 bases and 4 bases, with 15 bases remaining between them. Germline assignment: CDR1 SGDLS and CDR2 YYNGEE. The CDR3 reads CASSPRLLTGNTIYF. CDR3 in DNA: TGTGCCAGCAGCCCCAGATTACTAACGGGAAACACCATATATTTT.

This rearrangement joins TRBV10-3 to TRBJ1-1; 9 bases agree with TRBD1. J was trimmed by 1 base and V by 7 bases; bases with no gene match: 4. CDR1 and CDR2 (germline): ENHRY, SYGVKD. This CDR3 has 14 amino acids. The CDR3 DNA follows: TGTGCCATCACCCCGGGACAGGGGAACACTGAAGCTTTCTTT. Translating it yields CAITPGQGNTEAFF.

The chain carries TRBV5-5 and TRBJ1-1; D may be TRBD1 (5 bases). The V gene lost 4 bases and the J gene lost 0 bases, with 10 bases spanning the gap. The CDR3 runs 14 residues. The germline V gene encodes CDR1 SGHKS and CDR2 YYEKEE (reference sequence). The CDR3 here is CASSTPGMNTEAFF. The CDR3 nucleotides read TGTGCCAGCAGCACCCCAGGGATGAACACTGAAGCTTTCTTT.

V gene TRBV7-2 combines with J gene TRBJ1-1, with D possibly being TRBD1 (6 bases). Deletions cut 5 bases from V and 1 base from J, with 14 bases between. The CDR3 consists of 15 residues. CDR1 is SGHTA, CDR2 FQGNSA, per germline. Written as DNA, the CDR3 is TGTGCCAGCAGCGCCAGGGGCCGCGAGAACACTGAAGCTTTCTTT. Translating gives CASSARGRENTEAFF.

This chain connects TRBV7-9 to TRBJ2-5; weak D call: TRBD1 (5 bases). Trimming removed 5 bases from V and 4 bases from J, with 14 bases in between. CDR3 length: 14 amino acids. In germline, CDR1 is SEHNR, CDR2 FQNEAQ (reference sequence). CDR3 residues: CASSRRERGETQYF. The CDR3, as DNA: TGTGCCAGCAGCCGACGTGAAAGGGGAGAGACCCAGTACTTC.

The J gene is TRBJ1-5, the V gene TRBV4-2, with TRBD1 as a possible D gene (5 bases). Germline V gives CDR1 LGHNA, CDR2 YNFKEQ. CDR3 length equals 16 residues. The germline V and J ends were trimmed by 0 bases and 0 bases, with 9 bases remaining between them. CDR3 in DNA: TGTGCCAGCAGCCAAGATCAGGGATATAGCAATCAGCCCCAGCATTTT. It yields the protein CASSQDQGYSNQPQHF.

In its sample, this clone was seen once. This chain connects TRBV11-1 to TRBJ2-7; 7 nucleotides agree with TRBD1. The J segment lost 7 bases and the V segment lost 4 bases, leaving 10 bases of the junction unmatched. CDR1 is SGHAT and CDR2 is FQDESV in the germline V gene (reference sequence). The CDR3 has 14 amino acids. CDR3 sequence reads: CASSSRQGVGEQYF. The CDR3 DNA is TGTGCCAGCAGCTCCCGGCAGGGGGTGGGGGAGCAGTACTTC.

The gene calls are TRBV4-2 and TRBJ2-5, with D possibly being TRBD2 (5 bases). V gave up 4 bases and J gave up 2 bases, with 17 bases separating them. CDR3 length equals 16 residues. Germline assignment: CDR1 LGHNA and CDR2 YNFKEQ. The CDR3 DNA is TGTGCCAGCAGCCCAGGCAGAGGGCCTCTTCAAGAGACCCAGTACTTC. Translating it yields CASSPGRGPLQETQYF.